Listed below are T cell receptor beta chains from one sample, sequenced in a study of cytomegalovirus exposure and HLA in healthy donors. Using immunoSEQ multiplex PCR, the repertoire was profiled, and TCRdb retains in-frame clones only, with some absent. Of around 170,000 clones listed, 65% to 85% are singletons. Sequencing input: PBMCs. The receptors were gathered from a woman aged 50 to 65 in good health and CMV-seropositive. Each CDR3 is given with its conserved first and last residue. D genes are given only for firm matches. Some rows mark clone size as missing; the rest say once, few, many or name a class of expanded clone.

CASLRRLDTGELFF	TGTGCCAGCTTGAGGAGATTGGACACCGGGGAGCTGTTTTTT	-	-	TRBV6-6	TRBJ2-2
CASTPKASSGNEQFF	TGTGCCAGCACCCCAAAGGCTAGTTCCGGGAATGAGCAGTTCTTC	-	-	TRBV5-4	TRBJ2-1
CAWSPNGADTQYF	TGTGCCTGGAGTCCCAACGGAGCAGATACGCAGTATTTT	-	-	TRBV30	TRBJ2-3
CASSLRGTVNQPQHF	TGTGCCAGCAGCTTGAGGGGGACAGTCAATCAGCCCCAGCATTTT	TRBD1	-	TRBV5-6	TRBJ1-5
CASSLATGGTEAFF	TGTGCCAGCAGCTTAGCGACGGGGGGCACTGAAGCTTTCTTT	-	-	TRBV7-2	TRBJ1-1
CSADRTATQYF	TGCAGTGCGGACAGGACAGCCACGCAGTATTTT	TRBD1	-	TRBV20-1	TRBJ2-3
CASSPTTGGSYGYTF	TGTGCCAGCAGCCCAACGACAGGGGGCAGCTATGGCTACACCTTC	TRBD1	few	TRBV7-2	TRBJ1-2
CASRRSGGNNEQFF	TGTGCCAGCAGACGCAGCGGGGGAAACAATGAGCAGTTCTTC	TRBD2	-	TRBV11-3	TRBJ2-1
CASSFRLYEQYF	TGTGCCAGCAGCTTTCGGTTATACGAGCAGTACTTC	-	-	TRBV7-9	TRBJ2-7
CASSLQDRDAFF	TGTGCCAGCAGCTTGCAGGACAGGGACGCTTTCTTT	TRBD1	-	TRBV5-4	TRBJ1-1
CASSLAGGQSYNEQFF	TGTGCCAGCAGCTTGGCGGGAGGGCAGTCCTACAATGAGCAGTTCTTC	TRBD2	-	TRBV5-4	TRBJ2-1
CASSLYREMSTDTQYF	TGTGCCAGCAGCCTATACCGGGAGATGAGCACAGATACGCAGTATTTT	-	-	TRBV5-6	TRBJ2-3
CASSLLGVLSDTQYF	TGTGCCAGCAGTTTATTAGGGGTCCTCTCAGATACGCAGTATTTT	-	-	TRBV27	TRBJ2-3
CASSYTLGGEKLFF	TGTGCCAGCAGTTACACCCTCGGGGGTGAAAAACTGTTTTTT	-	-	TRBV6-6	TRBJ1-4
CSVSELNTEAFF	TGCAGCGTTAGCGAGTTGAACACTGAAGCTTTCTTT	-	-	TRBV29-1	TRBJ1-1
CASSVDQANPSGKLFF	TGTGCCAGCAGTGTGGACCAGGCGAATCCAAGCGGAAAACTGTTTTTT	-	-	TRBV28	TRBJ1-4
CATSPGTGSQETQYF	TGTGCCACCTCCCCCGGGACAGGTTCTCAAGAGACCCAGTACTTC	TRBD1	-	TRBV10-3	TRBJ2-5
CASSSDRGTDTQYF	TGTGCCAGCAGCTCGGACAGGGGCACAGATACGCAGTATTTT	TRBD1	-	TRBV7-2	TRBJ2-3
CASSFHRVLQYF	TGTGCCAGCAGTTTCCACAGGGTACTCCAGTACTTC	-	-	TRBV28	TRBJ2-7
CASSLEASGYNEQFF	TGTGCCAGCAGCTTGGAGGCTAGCGGATACAATGAGCAGTTCTTC	TRBD2	-	TRBV5-4	TRBJ2-1
CAWSTGGVYGYTF	TGTGCCTGGAGTACAGGGGGCGTCTATGGCTACACCTTC	TRBD1	-	TRBV30	TRBJ1-2
CASSSGSGRRDGYTF	TGCGCCAGCAGCTCCGGTTCGGGACGGAGGGATGGCTACACCTTC	-	-	TRBV5-1	TRBJ1-2
CSVVLAQEAQYF	TGCAGCGTTGTGCTAGCGCAAGAGGCCCAGTACTTC	-	-	TRBV29-1	TRBJ2-5